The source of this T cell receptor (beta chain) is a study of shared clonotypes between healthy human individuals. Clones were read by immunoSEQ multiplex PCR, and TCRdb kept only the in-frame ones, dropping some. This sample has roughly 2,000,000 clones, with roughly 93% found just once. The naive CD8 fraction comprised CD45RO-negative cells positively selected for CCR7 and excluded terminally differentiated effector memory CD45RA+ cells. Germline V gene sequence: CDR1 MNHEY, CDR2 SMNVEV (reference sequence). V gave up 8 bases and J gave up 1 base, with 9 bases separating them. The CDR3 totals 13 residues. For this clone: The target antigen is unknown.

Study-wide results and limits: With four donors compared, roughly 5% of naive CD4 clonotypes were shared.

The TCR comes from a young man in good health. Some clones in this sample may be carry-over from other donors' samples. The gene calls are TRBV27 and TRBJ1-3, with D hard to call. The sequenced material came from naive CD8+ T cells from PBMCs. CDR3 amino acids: CASQSGSGNTIYF. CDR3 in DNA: TGTGCCAGCCAGTCGGGATCTGGAAACACCATATATTTT.